This is a list of T cell receptor beta chains from one sample in a study of early T cells in non-severe SARS-CoV-2 infection. In TCRdb, the 5' RACE reads were re-called with MiXCR into one record per CDR3 protein. This sample has tens of thousands of distinct CDR3 sequences, with roughly a tenth found just once. The sequenced sample consisted of whole blood. The source of these receptors is an adult who was a healthcare worker with PCR-confirmed SARS-CoV-2 infection or an uninfected control (not recorded which). The CDR3 runs from the conserved cysteine through the conserved F or W. Fields, in order: clone size, V gene, D gene, J gene, CDR3 DNA, CDR3 protein. The D gene is left open where the match is weak. Only part of the rows carry a size: once, few, many, or a class if the clone is expanded.

size: many; V: TRBV30; D: TRBD2; J: TRBJ2-3; DNA: TGTGCCTGGAGTCGACTAGCGGGAGTCCCAGATACGCAGTATTTT; CDR3: CAWSRLAGVPDTQYF
size: many; V: TRBV9; D: TRBD1; J: TRBJ2-7; DNA: TGTGCCAGCAGCTACACCGGGACAGCCTACGAGCAGTACTTC; CDR3: CASSYTGTAYEQYF
size: many; V: TRBV7-9; D: TRBD1; J: TRBJ2-2; DNA: TGTGCCAGCAGCGGAACAGGACAGGGCGGGGAGCTGTTTTTT; CDR3: CASSGTGQGGELFF
size: few; V: TRBV21-1; D: .; J: TRBJ2-2; DNA: TGTGCCAGCGAATCCGGGGAGCTGTTTTTT; CDR3: CASESGELFF
size: .; V: TRBV7-8; D: TRBD2; J: TRBJ2-7; DNA: TGTGCCAGCAGCACTCTGGGACTAGCGGGAGACCGCGAGCAGTACTTC; CDR3: CASSTLGLAGDREQYF
size: many; V: TRBV20-1; D: .; J: TRBJ1-1; DNA: TGCAGTGCTAGAGATCCAACACCGATGAACACTGAAGCTTTCTTT; CDR3: CSARDPTPMNTEAFF
size: .; V: TRBV12-3/TRBV12-4; D: .; J: TRBJ2-2; DNA: TGTGCCAGCAGCCCAGGAGGGTACTACACCGGGGAGCTGTTTTTT; CDR3: CASSPGGYYTGELFF
size: many; V: TRBV7-3; D: .; J: TRBJ1-2; DNA: TGTGCCAGCAGCTTAACTGGGGGAGGAGGCTATGGCTACACCTTC; CDR3: CASSLTGGGGYGYTF
size: many; V: TRBV5-1; D: .; J: TRBJ1-1; DNA: TGCGCCAGCAGCTTGGTAAGCTCGGGTAACCCTGAAGCTTTCTTT; CDR3: CASSLVSSGNPEAFF
size: .; V: TRBV6-5; D: TRBD1; J: TRBJ2-7; DNA: TGTGCCAGCACCGGGGGGACAGGGTACGAGCAGTACTTC; CDR3: CASTGGTGYEQYF
size: many; V: TRBV5-4; D: TRBD1; J: TRBJ2-1; DNA: TGTGCCAGCAGCTTAGGACAGGGTCTCTACAATGAGCAGTTCTTC; CDR3: CASSLGQGLYNEQFF
size: many; V: TRBV20-1; D: TRBD2; J: TRBJ2-1; DNA: TGCAGTGCTAGAGACAGCCGGACTAGCGGGAGGTCCACCTACAATGAGCAGTTCTTC; CDR3: CSARDSRTSGRSTYNEQFF
size: many; V: TRBV5-4; D: TRBD2; J: TRBJ2-6; DNA: TGTGCCAGCAGCCGGGGAGGACTAGCTAACTCTGGGGCCAACGTCCTGACTTTC; CDR3: CASSRGGLANSGANVLTF
size: .; V: TRBV6-5; D: TRBD2; J: TRBJ2-1; DNA: TGTGCCAGCAGTTACTCACTAGCGGGACTATACAATGAGCAGTTCTTC; CDR3: CASSYSLAGLYNEQFF
size: many; V: TRBV5-6; D: .; J: TRBJ2-1; DNA: TGTGCCAGCAGCGGGGTAGCGATGAATGAGCAGTTCTTC; CDR3: CASSGVAMNEQFF
size: .; V: TRBV5-1; D: .; J: TRBJ2-2; DNA: TGCGCCAGCAGCTCACTCCACCTAGAGGCCGGGGAGCTGTTTTTT; CDR3: CASSSLHLEAGELFF
size: few; V: TRBV6-5; D: TRBD2; J: TRBJ2-1; DNA: TGTGCCAGCAGTTACCCTAGCGGGAGGCCAGGGACCAATGAGCAGTTCTTC; CDR3: CASSYPSGRPGTNEQFF
size: many; V: TRBV3-1; D: .; J: TRBJ2-1; DNA: TGTGCCAGCAGCCAAGATAGTTCCAGGGGCTCCTACAATGAGCAGTTCTTC; CDR3: CASSQDSSRGSYNEQFF
size: .; V: TRBV20-1; D: .; J: TRBJ2-1; DNA: TGCAGTGCTCCCCTAAGGAATGAGCAGTTCTTC; CDR3: CSAPLRNEQFF
size: many; V: TRBV3-1; D: TRBD2; J: TRBJ2-1; DNA: TGTGCCAGCAGCCAAGATTGGGCTCTAGCGGGGACTAACAATGAGCAGTTCTTC; CDR3: CASSQDWALAGTNNEQFF
size: many; V: TRBV5-1; D: .; J: TRBJ2-1; DNA: TGCGCCAGCAGCCAGGGGACGGGCCCTCAAGTGCAGTTCTTC; CDR3: CASSQGTGPQVQFF
size: many; V: TRBV5-5; D: TRBD1; J: TRBJ2-7; DNA: TGTGCCAGCAGCCTATCGGACAGGGCTTCCTACGAGCAGTACTTC; CDR3: CASSLSDRASYEQYF
size: few; V: TRBV3-1; D: TRBD2; J: TRBJ2-7; DNA: TGTGCCAGCAGCCCCAGGGCCACTAGCGGGGGCTACGAGCAGTACTTC; CDR3: CASSPRATSGGYEQYF
size: few; V: TRBV7-2; D: TRBD1; J: TRBJ2-3; DNA: TGTGCCAGCAGCCCTTCCGACAGGGGCGCAGATACGCAGTATTTT; CDR3: CASSPSDRGADTQYF
size: many; V: TRBV7-9; D: .; J: TRBJ1-2; DNA: TGTGCCAGCAGTTCAGCCTTACTTAACTATGGCTACACCTTC; CDR3: CASSSALLNYGYTF
size: .; V: TRBV6-5; D: TRBD1; J: TRBJ2-5; DNA: TGTGCCAGCAGTACGTACGGGACAGCGAAAGAGACCCAGTACTTC; CDR3: CASSTYGTAKETQYF
size: .; V: TRBV7-3; D: TRBD2; J: TRBJ2-5; DNA: TGTGCCAGCAGCTTAACGGGACTAGCGGGAGAGACCCAGTACTTC; CDR3: CASSLTGLAGETQYF
size: few; V: TRBV29-1; D: TRBD2; J: TRBJ2-7; DNA: TGCAGCTCCCGCGGGAGCCGGGGCGAGCAGTACTTC; CDR3: CSSRGSRGEQYF
size: few; V: TRBV18; D: .; J: TRBJ1-1; DNA: TGTGCCAGCTCACGGCTCCGTAACACTGAAGCTTTCTTT; CDR3: CASSRLRNTEAFF
size: many; V: TRBV27; D: TRBD1; J: TRBJ1-5; DNA: TGTGCCAGCGGGGGTGGACAGGGTGATCAGCCCCAGCATTTT; CDR3: CASGGGQGDQPQHF
size: .; V: TRBV7-9; D: TRBD1; J: TRBJ2-7; DNA: TGTGCCAGCAGCTCCCCAGGGGGCTACGAGCAGTACTTC; CDR3: CASSSPGGYEQYF
size: many; V: TRBV7-2; D: .; J: TRBJ2-1; DNA: TGTGCCAGCAGCTTAAGAGCGGAGTCCTACAATGAGCAGTTCTTC; CDR3: CASSLRAESYNEQFF
size: few; V: TRBV10-3; D: .; J: TRBJ2-5; DNA: TGTGCCATCAGTGAGTCTGGACAGCAAGCGACCCAGTACTTC; CDR3: CAISESGQQATQYF
size: .; V: TRBV6-5; D: .; J: TRBJ1-1; DNA: TGTGCCAGCAGTTCATGGTACACTGAAGCTTTCTTT; CDR3: CASSSWYTEAFF
size: many; V: TRBV28; D: .; J: TRBJ2-7; DNA: TGTGCCAGCAGTTTATTTGGGATGAGTGCAGGTAGCTCCTACGAGCAGTACTTC; CDR3: CASSLFGMSAGSSYEQYF
size: few; V: TRBV6-5; D: TRBD1; J: TRBJ2-5; DNA: TGTGCCAGCAGTTACGCCCGCCGACAGGGATCGCGGGAGACCCAGTACTTC; CDR3: CASSYARRQGSRETQYF
size: many; V: TRBV3-1; D: .; J: TRBJ1-2; DNA: TGTGCCAGCAGCCAAGACTATTTCGGCTATGGCTACACCTTC; CDR3: CASSQDYFGYGYTF
size: many; V: TRBV5-5; D: .; J: TRBJ1-2; DNA: TGTGCCAGCAGCCCCGCGCAGGGACCCTTATATGGCTACACCTTC; CDR3: CASSPAQGPLYGYTF
size: .; V: TRBV7-2; D: .; J: TRBJ1-3; DNA: TGTGCCAGCAGCTTGGCTTTCGCGCCCAACTCTGGAAACACCATATATTTT; CDR3: CASSLAFAPNSGNTIYF
size: many; V: TRBV3-1; D: TRBD1; J: TRBJ2-1; DNA: TGTGCCAGCACCCGAGGACAGGGGGGAAATGAGCAGTTCTTC; CDR3: CASTRGQGGNEQFF